The 27 T cell receptor beta chains in this list originate from one sample, sequenced in a study of preoperative IRX-2 immunotherapy in early breast cancer. Sequencing used immunoSEQ multiplex PCR; TCRdb keeps in-frame clones, though not all of them. The top ten hold around 1.7% of the sample, which has 60,000 or so clones, roughly 94% seen once. Indicated treatment: preoperative locoregional IRX-2 cytokine immunotherapy. This specimen was acquired from a patient treated with IRX-2 immunotherapy. All receptors come from a human donor with breast cancer.

The rearrangement links TRBV5-4 to TRBJ1-2, with D tentatively TRBD1 (5 bases). Germline CDR1 and CDR2: SGHNT and YYREEE (reference sequence). The CDR3 runs to 14 residues. V was shortened by 2 bases and J by 2 bases, with 10 bases between the two germline ends. Written as DNA, the CDR3 is TGTGCCAGCAGCTTCGACAGCAGCAACTATGGCTACACCTTC. Amino acid sequence: CASSFDSSNYGYTF.

V is TRBV12-1 and J is TRBJ2-2; the D call in the table, TRBD1, was not verified against the DNA. TRBV12-1 is flagged as a pseudogene. CDR3 length: 15 amino acids. The CDR3 bases are TGTGCCAGCAGCTTCGCGCAGGGTCCGGCCGGGGAGCTGTTTTTT. Its translation: CASSFAQGPAGELFF.

The rearrangement links TRBV19 to TRBJ1-5, with a possible D match to TRBD1 (5 bases). The germline gives CDR1 LNHDA, CDR2 SQIVND (reference sequence). CDR3 length: 15 residues. The V and J ends lost 3 bases and 0 bases respectively, with 9 bases between them. The DNA of the CDR3 is TGTGCCAGTAGTATTCAGGGATATAGCAATCAGCCCCAGCATTTT. Translation: CASSIQGYSNQPQHF.

V usage is TRBV6-1 and J usage is TRBJ1-1, with 8 bases identical to TRBD1. Germline assignment: CDR1 MNHNS and CDR2 SASEGT. This CDR3 region has 15 residues. With V trimmed by 3 bases and J by 4 bases, 7 bases remained unmatched. CDR3 residues: CASSEAGGYGTEAFF. CDR3 DNA: TGTGCCAGCAGTGAGGCAGGGGGCTATGGCACTGAAGCTTTCTTT.

V usage is TRBV15 and J usage is TRBJ2-3; D is unresolved. The CDR3 is 16 residues long. V was pared by 9 bases and J by 2 bases, with 21 bases between. CDR1 and CDR2 from the germline V gene are LNHNV and YYDKDF (reference sequence). CDR3: CATGTQAATSTDTQYF. The CDR3 DNA sequence: TGTGCCACGGGCACCCAGGCTGCAACTTCCACAGATACGCAGTATTTT.

V and J are TRBV9 and TRBJ2-3; a possible D gene is TRBD2 (6 bases). The CDR3 sequence is 14 residues long. V gave up 1 base and J gave up 2 bases, with 8 bases separating them. Germline CDR1 reads SGDLS; CDR2 reads YYNGEE. The CDR3 loop reads CASSVTGVTDTQYF. The CDR3, as DNA: TGTGCCAGCAGCGTAACGGGAGTCACAGATACGCAGTATTTT. The full variable domain, its missing parts supplied by reference TRBV9 and TRBJ2-3, is DSGVTQTPKHLITATGQRVTLRCSPRSGDLSVYWYQQSLDQGLQFLIQYYNGEERAKGNILERFSAQQFPDLHSELNLSSLELGDSALYFCASSVTGVTDTQYFGPGTRLTVL.

This clone was counted only a few times. The chain employs TRBV2 and TRBJ1-2; D not certain. The germline gives CDR1 SNHLY, CDR2 FYNNEI. Deletions cut 4 bases from V and 8 bases from J, with 11 bases between. The CDR3 sequence is 12 residues long. The CDR3 reads CASSGGLEGYTF. In nucleotides, the CDR3 is TGTGCCAGCAGTGGAGGTTTAGAAGGCTACACCTTC.

This clone occurred once. This chain connects TRBV29-1 to TRBJ1-1, with no clear D. V was shortened by 7 bases and J by 3 bases, with 15 bases between the two germline ends. Germline assignment: CDR1 SQVTM and CDR2 ANQGSEA. The CDR3 contains 13 residues. The CDR3 DNA is TGCAGCGCCGTCCCGGTTAGGGACACTGAAGCTTTCTTT. Amino acids: CSAVPVRDTEAFF.

This clone was seen only a few times. The chain recombines TRBV28 with TRBJ2-3; perhaps TRBD2 as D (5 bases). The length of the CDR3 is 15 residues. In germline, CDR1 is MDHEN, CDR2 SYDVKM. The V end was cut by 6 bases, the J end by 2 bases, with 15 bases between. DNA of the CDR3: TGTGCCAGCAGAAAACCGGGGTCCCCCACAGATACGCAGTATTTT. It encodes CASRKPGSPTDTQYF.

This chain links TRBV11-3 with TRBJ2-5; no clear D gene. The CDR3 is 13 residues long. V lost 1 base to trimming and J lost 8 bases, with 11 bases between them. Germline CDR1 is SGHNT and CDR2 is YENEEA. CDR3 DNA: TGTGCCAGCAGCTTAGGCCCCAAAGGCACCCAGTACTTC. Its translation: CASSLGPKGTQYF.

The V and J genes are TRBV25-1 and TRBJ2-1; no clear D gene. Trimming removed 1 base from V and 9 bases from J, with 13 bases in between. CDR3 length: 14 amino acids. Germline V CDR1 and CDR2: MGHDK, SYGVNS. The CDR3 bases are TGTGCCAGCAGTGAATTCGGAGCTTATAGTGAGCAGTTCTTC. As protein: CASSEFGAYSEQFF.

This chain links TRBV2 with TRBJ1-5, with 8 bases identical to TRBD1. V trimming: 3 bases; J trimming: 5 bases; junction bases outside the gene matches: 3. In germline, CDR1 is SNHLY, CDR2 FYNNEI. This CDR3 comprises 14 residues. The CDR3 spells CASSDTGGDQPQHF. Written as DNA, the CDR3 is TGTGCCAGCAGTGACACAGGGGGGGATCAGCCCCAGCATTTT.

This rearrangement joins TRBV15 to TRBJ2-7, with no clear D. CDR1 is LNHNV, CDR2 YYDKDF, per germline (reference sequence). Trimming pared 1 base from V and 6 bases from J, leaving 7 bases between. The CDR3 spans 12 residues. CDR3 protein: CATSRGPGEQYF. The CDR3 DNA reads as TGTGCCACCAGCAGAGGCCCAGGCGAGCAGTACTTC.

V and J are TRBV19 and TRBJ2-7; weak D call: TRBD1 (5 bases). CDR3 length: 14 residues. Per the germline V gene, CDR1 is LNHDA and CDR2 is SQIVND (reference sequence). V was trimmed by 8 bases and J by 2 bases, leaving 16 bases between them. CDR3 DNA: TGTGCCAGTCTAGACAGTTCTGGAGCCTACGAGCAGTACTTC. Translation gives CASLDSSGAYEQYF.

This clone was counted a single time. V gene TRBV25-1 combines with J gene TRBJ2-5; TRBD1 aligns across 7 bases. TRBJ2-7 explains the end of the DNA better; the J call may be wrong. Germline V gene sequence: CDR1 MGHDK, CDR2 SYGVNS. This CDR3 has 13 amino acids. CDR3 DNA: TGTGCCAGTACCCGGGACAGCTCCTACGAGCAGTACTTC. This gives the protein CASTRDSSYEQYF.

Only a few counts were recorded for this clone. The genes are TRBV29-1 and TRBJ2-1; D perhaps matches TRBD2 (5 bases). There are 14 residues in the CDR3. V was clipped by 4 bases and J by 1 base, with 11 bases between them. Germline CDR1 reads SQVTM; CDR2 reads ANQGSEA. The CDR3 here is CSVVRGPSYNEQFF. In nucleotides, the CDR3 is TGCAGCGTTGTACGCGGGCCTTCCTACAATGAGCAGTTCTTC.

The chain is built from TRBV4-1 and TRBJ2-6, with 10 bases that match TRBD1. In germline, CDR1 is MGHRA, CDR2 YSYEKL. Trimming took 4 bases from V and 0 from J; bases not matched to a gene: 9. This CDR3 region has 19 residues. The CDR3 DNA reads as TGCGCCAGCAGCCTATACACCGGGACAGGGGACTCTGGGGCCAACGTCCTGACTTTC. Protein product: CASSLYTGTGDSGANVLTF.

The V gene is TRBV6-5, the J gene TRBJ1-1; D perhaps matches TRBD1 (5 bases). The V and J ends lost 8 bases and 2 bases respectively, with 18 bases between them. CDR3 length equals 15 residues. Germline CDR1 and CDR2: MNHEY and SVGAGI. CDR3 nucleotides: TGTGCCAGCGGGAAATACAGGAGACTAAACACTGAAGCTTTCTTT. Amino acids: CASGKYRRLNTEAFF.

The rearrangement uses TRBV11-2 and TRBJ2-1, with TRBD1 matching over 11 bases. V lost 4 bases to trimming and J lost 4 bases; unmatched junction nucleotides: 3. The CDR3 spans 15 residues. Germline lookup yields CDR1 SGHAT and CDR2 FQNNGV. The DNA of the CDR3 is TGTGCCAGCAGCTGGGGGACAGGGGGGTACAATGAGCAGTTCTTC. Its protein is CASSWGTGGYNEQFF.

The chain couples TRBV7-8 to TRBJ1-5; D ambiguous. Per germline, CDR1 SGHVS and CDR2 FQNEAQ. Trimming removed 5 bases from V and 3 bases from J, with 11 bases in between. CDR3 length: 14 amino acids. CDR3 protein: CASSPTRNNQPQHF. The CDR3 DNA is TGTGCCAGCAGCCCCACCCGGAACAATCAGCCCCAGCATTTT. The variable domain in full, with the rest retrieved from reference TRBV7-8 and TRBJ1-5, is GAGVSQSPRYKVAKRGQDVALRCDPISGHVSLFWYQQALGQGPEFLTYFQNEAQLDKSGLPSDRFFAERPEGSVSTLKIQRTQQEDSAVYLCASSPTRNNQPQHFGDGTRLSIL.

The chain employs TRBV10-3 and TRBJ2-1; 10 nucleotides line up with TRBD1. Trimming cost V 11 bases and J 7 bases; bases outside gene matches: 14. Germline V gene sequence: CDR1 ENHRY, CDR2 SYGVKD. The CDR3 is made up of 15 amino acids. In DNA form, the CDR3 reads TGTGCCTCAACCACGGGACAGGGGTTAGAAAATGAGCAGTTCTTC. Its protein is CASTTGQGLENEQFF.

The V call is TRBV11-2, the J call TRBJ2-3; unclear D gene. V dropped 5 bases and J dropped 1 base, with 10 bases sitting between them. Germline V gives CDR1 SGHAT, CDR2 FQNNGV. The CDR3 is 14 residues long. The chain's CDR3 is CASSSAWGTDTQYF. The CDR3 DNA follows: TGTGCCAGCAGCAGTGCGTGGGGCACAGATACGCAGTATTTT.

This rearrangement joins TRBV4-1 to TRBJ2-1; TRBD2 aligns across 9 bases. Trimming at V came to 3 bases and at J to 7 bases, leaving 10 bases not matched to a gene. Per the germline V gene, CDR1 is MGHRA and CDR2 is YSYEKL. CDR3 length: 16 residues. The CDR3 DNA reads TGCGCCAGCAGCCAGCACGGACTAGCGAACAAAAATGAGCAGTTCTTC. Translation: CASSQHGLANKNEQFF.

The rearrangement uses TRBV25-1 and TRBJ2-7; TRBD2 agrees at 10 bases. Germline V gene data show CDR1 as MGHDK and CDR2 as SYGVNS. After removal of 5 bases from V and 10 bases from J, the junction contained 14 bases not matched to a gene. The CDR3 has 15 residues. The DNA for the CDR3 is TGTGCCAGCAGTCCCCCCCTAGCGGGAGAGTACGGACAGTACTTC. It yields the protein CASSPPLAGEYGQYF.

This chain joins TRBV6-4 and TRBJ2-1, with no clear D. Germline V gene sequence: CDR1 MRHNA, CDR2 SNTAGT. CDR3 length equals 14 residues. Trimming shortened V by 7 bases and J by 1 base, and 11 bases separated the two germline ends. The CDR3 protein is CASKIESSYNEQFF. Written as DNA, the CDR3 is TGTGCCAGCAAAATCGAGTCTTCCTACAATGAGCAGTTCTTC.

The chain carries TRBV27 and TRBJ2-1; D uncertain. Germline CDR1 MNHEY, CDR2 SMNVEV (reference sequence). The CDR3 extends over 12 amino acids. Trimming pared 6 bases from V and 3 bases from J, leaving 6 bases between. The CDR3 sequence is CASSTNYNEQFF. CDR3 bases: TGTGCCAGCAGCACCAACTACAATGAGCAGTTCTTC.

The rearrangement uses TRBV25-1 and TRBJ2-5, with 7 bases fitting TRBD2. Germline CDR1 is MGHDK and CDR2 is SYGVNS. The trim removed 3 bases at V and 11 bases at J, leaving 9 bases unmatched. This CDR3 region has 13 residues. CDR3 in amino acids: CASSDAGGIQQYF. The CDR3, as DNA: TGTGCCAGCAGTGACGCCGGGGGGATACAGCAGTACTTC.